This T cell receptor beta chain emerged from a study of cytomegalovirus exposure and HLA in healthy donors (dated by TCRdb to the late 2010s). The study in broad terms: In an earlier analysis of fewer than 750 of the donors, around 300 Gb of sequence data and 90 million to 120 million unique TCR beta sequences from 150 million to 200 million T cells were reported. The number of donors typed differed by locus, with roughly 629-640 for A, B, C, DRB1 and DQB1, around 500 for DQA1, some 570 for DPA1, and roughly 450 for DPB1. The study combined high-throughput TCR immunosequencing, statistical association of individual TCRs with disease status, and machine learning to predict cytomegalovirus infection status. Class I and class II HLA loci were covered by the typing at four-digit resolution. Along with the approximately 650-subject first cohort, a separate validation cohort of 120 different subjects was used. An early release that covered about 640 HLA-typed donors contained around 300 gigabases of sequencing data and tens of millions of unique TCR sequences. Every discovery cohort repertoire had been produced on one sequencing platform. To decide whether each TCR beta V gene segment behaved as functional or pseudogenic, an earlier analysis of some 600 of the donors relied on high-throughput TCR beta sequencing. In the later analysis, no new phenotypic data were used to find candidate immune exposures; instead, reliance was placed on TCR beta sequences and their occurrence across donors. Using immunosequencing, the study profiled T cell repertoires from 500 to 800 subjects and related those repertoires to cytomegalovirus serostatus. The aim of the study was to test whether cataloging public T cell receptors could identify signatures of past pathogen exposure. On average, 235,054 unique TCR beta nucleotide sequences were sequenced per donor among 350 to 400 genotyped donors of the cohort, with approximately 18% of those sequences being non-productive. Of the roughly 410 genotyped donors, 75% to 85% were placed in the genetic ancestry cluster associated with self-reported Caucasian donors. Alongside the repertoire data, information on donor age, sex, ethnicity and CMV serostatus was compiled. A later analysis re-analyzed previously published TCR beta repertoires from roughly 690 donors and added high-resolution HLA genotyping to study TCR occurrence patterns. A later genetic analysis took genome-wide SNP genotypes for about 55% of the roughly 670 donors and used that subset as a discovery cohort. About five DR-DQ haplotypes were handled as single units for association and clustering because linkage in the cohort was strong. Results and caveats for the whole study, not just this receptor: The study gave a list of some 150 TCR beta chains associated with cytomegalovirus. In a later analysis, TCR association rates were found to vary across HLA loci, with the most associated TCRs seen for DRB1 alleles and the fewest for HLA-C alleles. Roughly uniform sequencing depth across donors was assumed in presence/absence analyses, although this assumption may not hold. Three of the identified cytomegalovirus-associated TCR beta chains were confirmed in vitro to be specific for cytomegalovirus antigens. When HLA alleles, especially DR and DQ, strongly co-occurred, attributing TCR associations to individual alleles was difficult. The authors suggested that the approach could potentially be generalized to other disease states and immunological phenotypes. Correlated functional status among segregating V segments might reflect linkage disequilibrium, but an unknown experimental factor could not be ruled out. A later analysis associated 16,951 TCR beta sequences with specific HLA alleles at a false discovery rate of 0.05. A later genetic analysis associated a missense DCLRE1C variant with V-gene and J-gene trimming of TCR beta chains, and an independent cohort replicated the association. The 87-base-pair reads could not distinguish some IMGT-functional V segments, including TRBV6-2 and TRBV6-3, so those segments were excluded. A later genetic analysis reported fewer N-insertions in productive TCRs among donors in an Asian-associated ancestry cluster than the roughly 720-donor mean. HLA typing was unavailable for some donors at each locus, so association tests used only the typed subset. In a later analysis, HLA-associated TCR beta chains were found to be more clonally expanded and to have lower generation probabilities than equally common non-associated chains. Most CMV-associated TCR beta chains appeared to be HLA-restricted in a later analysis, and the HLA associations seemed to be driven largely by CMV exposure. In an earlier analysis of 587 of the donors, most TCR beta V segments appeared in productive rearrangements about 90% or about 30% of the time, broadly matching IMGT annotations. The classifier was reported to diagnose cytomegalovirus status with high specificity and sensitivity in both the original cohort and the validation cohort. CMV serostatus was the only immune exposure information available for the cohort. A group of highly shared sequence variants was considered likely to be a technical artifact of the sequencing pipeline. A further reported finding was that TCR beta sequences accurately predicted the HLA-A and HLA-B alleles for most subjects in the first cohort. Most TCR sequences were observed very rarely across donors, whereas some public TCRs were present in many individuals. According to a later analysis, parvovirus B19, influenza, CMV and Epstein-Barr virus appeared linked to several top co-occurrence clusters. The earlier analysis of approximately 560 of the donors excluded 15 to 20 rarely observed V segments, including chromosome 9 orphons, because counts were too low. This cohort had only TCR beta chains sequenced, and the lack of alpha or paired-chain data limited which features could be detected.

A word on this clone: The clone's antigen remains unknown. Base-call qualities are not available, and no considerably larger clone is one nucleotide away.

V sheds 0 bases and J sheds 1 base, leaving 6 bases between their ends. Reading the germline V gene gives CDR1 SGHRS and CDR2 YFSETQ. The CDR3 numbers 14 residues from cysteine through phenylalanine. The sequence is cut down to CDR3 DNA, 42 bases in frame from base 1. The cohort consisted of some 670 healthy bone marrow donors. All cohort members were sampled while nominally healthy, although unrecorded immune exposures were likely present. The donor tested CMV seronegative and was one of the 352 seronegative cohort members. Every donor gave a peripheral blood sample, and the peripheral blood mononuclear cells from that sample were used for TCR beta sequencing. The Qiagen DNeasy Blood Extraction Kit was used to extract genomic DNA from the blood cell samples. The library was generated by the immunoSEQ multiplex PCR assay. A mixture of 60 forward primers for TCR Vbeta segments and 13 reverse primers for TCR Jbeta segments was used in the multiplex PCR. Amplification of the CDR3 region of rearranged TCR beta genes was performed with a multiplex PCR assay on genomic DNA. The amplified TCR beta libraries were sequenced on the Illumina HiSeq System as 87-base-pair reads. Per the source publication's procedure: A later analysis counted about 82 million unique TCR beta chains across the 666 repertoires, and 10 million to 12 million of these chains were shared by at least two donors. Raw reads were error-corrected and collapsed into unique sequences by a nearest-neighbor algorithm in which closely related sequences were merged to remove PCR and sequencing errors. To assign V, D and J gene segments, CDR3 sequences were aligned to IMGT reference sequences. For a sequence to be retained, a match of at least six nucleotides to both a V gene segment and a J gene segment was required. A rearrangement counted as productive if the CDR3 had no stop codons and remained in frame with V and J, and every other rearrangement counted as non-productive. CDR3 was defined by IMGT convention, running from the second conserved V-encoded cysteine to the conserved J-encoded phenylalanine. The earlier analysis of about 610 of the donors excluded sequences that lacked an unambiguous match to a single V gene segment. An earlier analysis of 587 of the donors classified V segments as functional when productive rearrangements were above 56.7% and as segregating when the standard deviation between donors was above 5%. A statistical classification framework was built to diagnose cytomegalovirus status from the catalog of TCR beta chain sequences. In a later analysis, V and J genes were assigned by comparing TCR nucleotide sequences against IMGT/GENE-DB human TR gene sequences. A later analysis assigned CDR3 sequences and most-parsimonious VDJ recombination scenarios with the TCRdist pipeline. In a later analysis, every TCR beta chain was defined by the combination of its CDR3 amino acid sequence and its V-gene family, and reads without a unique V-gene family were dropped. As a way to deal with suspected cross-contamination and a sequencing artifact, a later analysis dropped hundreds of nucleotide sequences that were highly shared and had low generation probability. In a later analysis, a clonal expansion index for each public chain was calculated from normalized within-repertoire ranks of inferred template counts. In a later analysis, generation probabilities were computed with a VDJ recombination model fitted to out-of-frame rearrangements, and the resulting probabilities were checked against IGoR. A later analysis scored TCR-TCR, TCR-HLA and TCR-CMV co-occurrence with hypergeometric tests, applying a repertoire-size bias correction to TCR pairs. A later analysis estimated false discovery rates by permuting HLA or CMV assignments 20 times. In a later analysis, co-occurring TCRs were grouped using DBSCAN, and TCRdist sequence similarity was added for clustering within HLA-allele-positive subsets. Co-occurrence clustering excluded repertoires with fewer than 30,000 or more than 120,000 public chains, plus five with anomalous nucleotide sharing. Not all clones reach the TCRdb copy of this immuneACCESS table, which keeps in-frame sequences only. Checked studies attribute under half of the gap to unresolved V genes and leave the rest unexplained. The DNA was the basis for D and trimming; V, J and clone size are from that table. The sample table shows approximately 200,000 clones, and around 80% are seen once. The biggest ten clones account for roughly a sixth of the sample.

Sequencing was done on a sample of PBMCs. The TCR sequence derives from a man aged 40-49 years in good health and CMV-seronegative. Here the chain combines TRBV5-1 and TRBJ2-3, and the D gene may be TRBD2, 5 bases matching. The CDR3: CASSLGSGTDTQYF. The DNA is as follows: TGCGCCAGCAGCTTGGGTAGCGGCACAGATACGCAGTATTTT.